One and the same sample provided the 9 T cell receptor beta chains below, sequenced in a study of response to subunit inactivated influenza vaccine. A single record per CDR3 protein comes from TCRdb applying MiXCR to the RT-PCR reads. The profile shows some 520,000 distinct CDR3 sequences, approximately 15% of them singletons. The sample in question was CD4+ T cells sorted from PBMCs, obtained roughly 24 months after vaccination. Receptor source: a man aged 45 to 70 who received an inactivated influenza vaccine.

A few counts support this clonotype. This rearrangement joins TRBV2 to TRBJ2-7, with no clear D. V was pared by 0 bases and J by 6 bases, with 12 bases between. Germline V gene sequence: CDR1 SNHLY, CDR2 FYNNEI. The CDR3 is made up of 14 amino acids. CDR3: CASSEAVSLGEQYF. CDR3 nucleotides: TGTGCCAGCAGTGAAGCGGTCAGTTTGGGCGAGCAGTACTTC.

The V gene is TRBV4-3, the J gene TRBJ2-1; TRBD2 aligns across 7 bases. The CDR3 extends over 16 amino acids. The ends lost 4 bases at V and 8 bases at J; junction bases unmatched: 14. CDR1 is LGHNA and CDR2 is YSLEER in the germline V gene. In nucleotides, the CDR3 is TGCGCCAGCAGCCGAGCTGTCCGGACTAGTGGGCATGAGCAGTTCTTC. It specifies CASSRAVRTSGHEQFF.

V is TRBV5-1 and J is TRBJ1-1; D ambiguous. V gave up 0 bases and J gave up 4 bases, with 10 bases separating them. The CDR3 is 14 amino acids. Germline V gene lookup returns CDR1 SGHRS and CDR2 YFSETQ. The CDR3 here is CASSLGQRGTEAFF. In DNA form, the CDR3 reads TGCGCCAGCAGCTTGGGGCAGCGTGGCACTGAAGCTTTCTTT.

This clonotype was counted a few times. As DNA, the CDR3 is TGTGCCAGCAGCCAGTATTCAGGACAGGGGGCCGGTACGCAGTATTTT. As protein: CASSQYSGQGAGTQYF. The gene calls are TRBV14 and TRBJ2-3; TRBD1 matches at 11 bases. Germline V lookup: CDR1 SGHDN, CDR2 FVKESK. The V and J ends lost 3 bases and 8 bases, in that order; junction bases with no gene match: 10. The CDR3 is 16 residues long. Looking up the rest from reference TRBV14 and TRBJ2-3 gives the full variable domain: EAGVTQFPSHSVIEKGQTVTLRCDPISGHDNLYWYRRVMGKEIKFLLHFVKESKQDESGMPNNRFLAERTGGTYSTLKVQPAELEDSGVYFCASSQYSGQGAGTQYFGPGTRLTVL.

This clonotype was detected only a few times. The rearrangement links TRBV28 to TRBJ1-5; 11 nucleotides agree with TRBD1. Trimming removed 5 bases from V and 5 bases from J; junction bases left unmatched: 11. CDR3 length: 17 residues. Germline lookup yields CDR1 MDHEN and CDR2 SYDVKM. The CDR3 spells CASSPGTGGWFHQPQHF. CDR3 DNA sequence: TGTGCCAGCAGTCCCGGGACAGGGGGTTGGTTCCATCAGCCCCAGCATTTT.

The J gene is TRBJ2-3, the V gene TRBV20-1, with 7 positions matching TRBD2. Germline V gene lookup returns CDR1 DFQATT and CDR2 SNEGSKA (reference sequence). This CDR3 is built from 14 residues. Unmatched junction bases numbered 5, after V lost 1 base and J lost 4 bases. This chain's CDR3 is CSARVAGASDTQYF. In DNA, the CDR3 is TGCAGTGCTAGAGTGGCGGGAGCTTCAGATACGCAGTATTTT.

This rearrangement joins TRBV29-1 to TRBJ2-3; D is ambiguous. The V end lost 4 bases, the J end lost 5 bases, and 13 bases lay between the germline ends. The germline CDR1 and CDR2 sequences are SQVTM and ANQGSEA. The CDR3 totals 13 residues. DNA of the CDR3: TGCAGCGTTGGAGCTGGGGTTGGAGATACGCAGTATTTT. It is translated as CSVGAGVGDTQYF.

The chain carries TRBV28 and TRBJ1-2, with a weak D call TRBD1 (5 bases). V lost 6 bases, J lost 4 bases, and 15 bases lay in between. The CDR3 has 14 residues. Germline CDR1 reads MDHEN; CDR2 reads SYDVKM. Here the CDR3 DNA reads TGTGCCAGCAGCCCTTTCAGGGAGGGCTATGGCTACACCTTC. It is translated as CASSPFREGYGYTF.

This clonotype showed up just a few times. The chain combines TRBV5-1 with TRBJ1-2; 9 positions agree with TRBD1. Trimming at V came to 4 bases and at J to 6 bases, leaving 4 bases not matched to a gene. This CDR3 comprises 13 residues. From germline, CDR1 is SGHRS and CDR2 YFSETQ. In nucleotides, the CDR3 is TGCGCCAGCAGCAAACAGGGGGCGGATGGCTACACCTTC. Translating it yields CASSKQGADGYTF.